This T cell receptor (beta chain) is drawn from a study of identical twins. TCRdb passed the 5' RACE reads through MiXCR, listing each CDR3 protein once. The table lists more than 1.5 million distinct CDR3 sequences, about 30% of them singletons. The sample holds a few counts of this clonotype. Its antigen is still unknown. Study-wide results and caveats: Alpha sequences that were out-of-frame and twin-shared showed an excess of low generation probability.

CDR3 length equals 12 residues. The germline CDR1 and CDR2 sequences are SGHTS and YDEGEE. V was cut by 8 bases and J by 3 bases, with 9 bases left in between. In every case, the donor was a healthy Caucasian. The receptor's source is a newborn girl in good health. V gene TRBV5-8 combines with J gene TRBJ1-5; no clear D. Sequenced sample: cord blood. The CDR3 sequence: CARNGLNQPQHF. DNA for the CDR3: TGTGCCAGAAACGGCCTCAATCAGCCCCAGCATTTT.